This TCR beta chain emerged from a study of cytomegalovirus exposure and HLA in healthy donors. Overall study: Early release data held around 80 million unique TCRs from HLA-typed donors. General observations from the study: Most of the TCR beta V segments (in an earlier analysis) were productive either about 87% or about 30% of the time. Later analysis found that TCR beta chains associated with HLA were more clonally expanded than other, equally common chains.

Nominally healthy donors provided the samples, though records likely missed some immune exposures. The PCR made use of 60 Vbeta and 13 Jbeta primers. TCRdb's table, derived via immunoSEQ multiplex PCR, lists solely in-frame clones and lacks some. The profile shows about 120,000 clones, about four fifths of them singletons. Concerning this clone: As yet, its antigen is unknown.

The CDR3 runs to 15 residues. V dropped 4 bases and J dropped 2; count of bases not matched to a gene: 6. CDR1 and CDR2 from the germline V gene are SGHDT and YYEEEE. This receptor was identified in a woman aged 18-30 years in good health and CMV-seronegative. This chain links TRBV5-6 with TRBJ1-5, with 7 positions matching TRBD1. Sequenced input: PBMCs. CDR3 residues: CASSPRGQRNQPQHF. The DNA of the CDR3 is TGTGCCAGCAGCCCGAGGGGACAGCGCAATCAGCCCCAGCATTTT.